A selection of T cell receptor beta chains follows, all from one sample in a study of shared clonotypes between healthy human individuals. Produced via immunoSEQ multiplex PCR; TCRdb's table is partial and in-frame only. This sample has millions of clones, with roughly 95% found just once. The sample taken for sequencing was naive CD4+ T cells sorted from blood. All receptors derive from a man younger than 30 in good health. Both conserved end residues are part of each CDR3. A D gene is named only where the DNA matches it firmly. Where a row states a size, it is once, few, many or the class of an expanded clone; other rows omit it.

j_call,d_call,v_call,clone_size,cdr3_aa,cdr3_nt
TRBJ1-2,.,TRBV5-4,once,CASSARGLLYYGYTF,TGTGCCAGCAGCGCCCGGGGCCTCCTTTACTATGGCTACACCTTC
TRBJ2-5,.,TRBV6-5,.,CASSYSSTPPRETQYF,TGTGCCAGCAGTTACTCGAGTACCCCGCCCCGGGAGACCCAGTACTTC
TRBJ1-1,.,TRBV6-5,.,CASSYMRGGRRAEAFF,TGTGCCAGCAGTTATATGCGCGGGGGGCGGAGGGCTGAAGCTTTCTTT
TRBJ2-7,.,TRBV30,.,CAWSPTSLGYEQYF,TGTGCCTGGAGCCCAACCTCCCTGGGTTACGAGCAGTACTTC
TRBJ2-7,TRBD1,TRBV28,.,CASSLQQGANEQYF,TGTGCCAGCAGTTTACAACAGGGGGCGAACGAGCAGTACTTC
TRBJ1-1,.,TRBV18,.,CASSPYVGEGAFF,TGTGCCAGCTCACCTTACGTAGGGGAGGGGGCTTTCTTT
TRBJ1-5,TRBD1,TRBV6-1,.,CASSAGTGNQPQHF,TGTGCCAGCAGTGCCGGGACAGGGAATCAGCCCCAGCATTTT
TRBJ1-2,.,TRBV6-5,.,CASSGSDSIARTF,TGTGCCAGCAGTGGCTCGGACAGCATAGCTCGCACCTTC
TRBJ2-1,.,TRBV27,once,CASSPLRMGSYNEQFF,TGTGCCAGCAGTCCCCTCCGAATGGGGTCCTACAATGAGCAGTTCTTC
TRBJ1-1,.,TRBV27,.,CASSLFQIGGPTEAFF,TGTGCCAGCAGTTTATTCCAAATCGGGGGACCGACTGAAGCTTTCTTT
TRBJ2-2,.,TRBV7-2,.,CASSPYTVNTGELFF,TGTGCCAGCAGCCCATATACGGTGAACACCGGGGAGCTGTTTTTT
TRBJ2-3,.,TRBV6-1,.,CASTQGRLAYDTQYF,TGTGCCAGCACCCAGGGGAGACTAGCCTACGATACGCAGTATTTT
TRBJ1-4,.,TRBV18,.,CASSGGTGEKLFF,TGTGCCAGCTCGGGGGGAACAGGTGAAAAACTGTTTTTT
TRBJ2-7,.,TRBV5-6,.,CASSRTGMGEQYF,TGTGCCAGCAGCCGAACAGGGATGGGCGAGCAGTACTTC
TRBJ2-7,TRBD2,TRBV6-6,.,CASSSTSGWYSYEQYF,TGTGCCAGCAGTTCCACTAGCGGGTGGTACTCCTACGAGCAGTACTTC
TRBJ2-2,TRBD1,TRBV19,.,CASSISLTGNTELFF,TGTGCCAGCAGTATATCCCTGACAGGGAATACCGAGCTGTTTTTT
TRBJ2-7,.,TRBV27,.,CASSPSRHDYEQYF,TGTGCCAGCAGCCCCTCCCGGCATGACTACGAGCAGTACTTC
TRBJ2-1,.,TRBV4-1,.,CASSHALTESSYNEQFF,TGCGCCAGCAGCCACGCCCTGACAGAGAGCTCCTACAATGAGCAGTTCTTC
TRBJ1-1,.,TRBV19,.,CASSSSRNTEAFF,TGTGCCAGTAGTAGTTCGAGAAACACTGAAGCTTTCTTT
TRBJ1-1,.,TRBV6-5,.,CASSYSDGAFF,TGTGCCAGCAGTTACTCGGATGGAGCTTTCTTT
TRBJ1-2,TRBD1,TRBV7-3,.,CASSPFGFPATGLGYGYTF,TGTGCCAGCAGCCCATTCGGATTCCCAGCGACAGGGTTGGGCTATGGCTACACCTTC
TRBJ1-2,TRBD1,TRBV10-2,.,CASSELADRAYGYTF,TGCGCCAGCAGTGAGCTGGCGGACAGGGCCTATGGCTACACCTTC
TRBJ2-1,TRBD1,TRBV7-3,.,CASSSTGTGRFF,TGTGCCAGCAGTAGTACCGGGACAGGCAGGTTCTTC
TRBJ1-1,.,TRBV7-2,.,CASSFGRDNTEAFF,TGTGCCAGCAGCTTCGGGAGGGATAACACTGAAGCTTTCTTT
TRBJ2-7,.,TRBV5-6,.,CASSLIRGDEQYF,TGTGCCAGCAGCTTGATAAGAGGGGACGAGCAGTACTTC
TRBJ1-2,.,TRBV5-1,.,CASSDGRYGYTF,TGCGCCAGCAGCGACGGTCGTTATGGCTACACCTTC
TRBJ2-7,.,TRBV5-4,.,CASSPTEGAGDSYF,TGTGCCAGCAGCCCTACGGAAGGGGCCGGGGATTCGTACTTC
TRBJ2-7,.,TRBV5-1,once,CASSLDLLYEQYF,TGCGCCAGCAGCTTGGACCTTCTCTACGAGCAGTACTTC
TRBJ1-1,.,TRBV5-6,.,CASSLQGPEAFF,TGTGCCAGCAGCTTGCAGGGCCCTGAAGCTTTCTTT
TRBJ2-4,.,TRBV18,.,CASSSGTFSLSPVIQYF,TGTGCCAGCTCCTCGGGGACTTTCTCTTTGTCGCCCGTTATTCAGTACTTC
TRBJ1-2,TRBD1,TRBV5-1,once,CASRRDSTNYGYTF,TGCGCCAGTCGCCGGGACAGCACTAACTATGGCTACACCTTC
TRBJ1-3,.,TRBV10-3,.,CAARQVSDTIYF,TGTGCCGCCAGACAGGTCTCTGACACCATATATTTT
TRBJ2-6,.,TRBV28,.,CASSFSVAGANVLTF,TGTGCCAGCAGTTTTTCGGTCGCCGGAGCCAACGTCCTGACTTTC
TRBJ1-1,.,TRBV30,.,CAWSGYAGNTEAFF,TGTGCCTGGAGCGGCTACGCGGGGAACACTGAAGCTTTCTTT
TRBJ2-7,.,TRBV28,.,CASSLSGRTSGEQYF,TGTGCCAGCAGTCTTTCAGGACGCACCTCCGGCGAGCAGTACTTC
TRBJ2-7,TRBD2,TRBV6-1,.,CASRGGLAGSYEQYF,TGTGCCAGCAGGGGGGGACTAGCGGGGAGCTACGAGCAGTACTTC
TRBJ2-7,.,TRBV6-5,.,CASSSAFPYEQYF,TGTGCCAGCAGTTCAGCTTTCCCCTACGAGCAGTACTTC
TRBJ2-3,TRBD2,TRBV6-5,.,CASSPSSGGTDTQYF,TGTGCCAGCAGTCCTTCTAGCGGGGGAACAGATACGCAGTATTTT
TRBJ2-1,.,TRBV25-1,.,CASSSITVSEQFF,TGTGCCAGCAGTTCTATTACCGTTTCTGAGCAGTTCTTC
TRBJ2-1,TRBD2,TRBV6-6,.,CASSYSLAGGGEQFF,TGTGCCAGCAGTTACAGCTTGGCGGGGGGAGGGGAGCAGTTCTTC